The 24 T cell receptor beta chains below were found in one sample sequenced in a study of T cell responses to AZD1222 COVID-19 vaccine. Data came from immunoSEQ multiplex PCR; TCRdb stores just in-frame clones and leaves some out. This sample has around 150,000 clones, with around 92% found just once. Sequenced here: peripheral blood, sampled on day 0 of MenACWY control vaccination. These receptors all stem from an adult in good health.

J is TRBJ2-2 and V is TRBV5-1, with 9 bases that match TRBD1. Germline CDR1 SGHRS, CDR2 YFSETQ. V shed 1 base, J shed 2 bases, and the junction held 3 bases outside the gene matches. The CDR3 totals 16 residues. CDR3 bases: TGCGCCAGCAGCTTGACAGGGGGCTTAAACACCGGGGAGCTGTTTTTT. Translating gives CASSLTGGLNTGELFF. The variable domain in full, completed from reference TRBV5-1 and TRBJ2-2, reads KAGVTQTPRYLIKTRGQQVTLSCSPISGHRSVSWYQQTPGQGLQFLFEYFSETQRNKGNFPGRFSGRQFSNSRSEMNVSTLELGDSALYLCASSLTGGLNTGELFFGEGSRLTVL.

The chain joins TRBV29-1 to TRBJ2-7; D is possibly TRBD1 (6 bases). Trimming pared 4 bases from V and 4 bases from J, leaving 20 bases between. The CDR3 is 15 amino acids. CDR1 is SQVTM and CDR2 is ANQGSEA in the germline V gene. The CDR3 here is CSVGDTGISRYEQYF. The CDR3 DNA sequence: TGCAGCGTTGGGGACACGGGTATTTCGCGGTACGAGCAGTACTTC.

The chain has TRBV3-1 (or the pseudogene TRBV3-2) and TRBJ1-2; 8 nucleotides agree with TRBD1. This CDR3 is built from 14 residues. V was pared by 2 bases and J by 8 bases, with 7 bases of the junction left unmatched. Germline values: CDR1 LGHDT, CDR2 YNNKEL (reference sequence). The CDR3 region is CASSQHGQGGGYTF. CDR3 sequence (DNA): TGTGCCAGCAGCCAACATGGACAGGGAGGCGGCTACACCTTC.

In its sample, this clone was seen once. The chain has TRBV5-6 and TRBJ2-2; no definite D call. Trimming cost V 4 bases and J 1 base, with 11 bases left between them. Germline-derived CDR1 and CDR2 are SGHDT and YYEEEE. The CDR3 has 15 residues. DNA of the CDR3: TGTGCCAGCAGCCCTCGGGCAAAGAACACCGGGGAGCTGTTTTTT. This codes for CASSPRAKNTGELFF. The whole variable domain, filled in from reference TRBV5-6 and TRBJ2-2, reads DAGVTQSPTHLIKTRGQQVTLRCSPKSGHDTVSWYQQALGQGPQFIFQYYEEEERQRGNFPDRFSGHQFPNYSSELNVNALLLGDSALYLCASSPRAKNTGELFFGEGSRLTVL.

CDR3 sequence reads: CASSLGTGSGNTIYF. The DNA for the CDR3 is TGCGCCAGCAGCTTGGGTACAGGCTCTGGAAACACCATATATTTT. J is TRBJ1-3 and V is TRBV5-1, with D maybe TRBD1 (5 bases). The CDR3 has 15 amino acids. The V end lost 0 bases, the J end lost 0 bases, and 7 bases lay between the germline ends. Germline CDR1 reads SGHRS; CDR2 reads YFSETQ. Using reference TRBV5-1 and TRBJ1-3 for the parts outside the CDR3, the full variable domain is KAGVTQTPRYLIKTRGQQVTLSCSPISGHRSVSWYQQTPGQGLQFLFEYFSETQRNKGNFPGRFSGRQFSNSRSEMNVSTLELGDSALYLCASSLGTGSGNTIYFGEGSWLTVV.

J is TRBJ2-3 and V is TRBV29-1; either TRBD1 or TRBD2 may fit D (6 bases each). The CDR3 consists of 13 residues. CDR1 and CDR2 (germline): SQVTM, ANQGSEA. V was clipped by 6 bases and J by 2 bases, with 12 bases between them. This chain's CDR3 is CSVGGTHTDTQYF. Written as DNA, the CDR3 is TGCAGCGTGGGCGGGACACACACAGATACGCAGTATTTT.

The chain joins TRBV19 to TRBJ1-5, with D tentatively TRBD1 (6 bases). V shed 7 bases and J shed 9 bases, with 13 bases lying between them. This CDR3 has 12 residues. Per the germline V gene, CDR1 is LNHDA and CDR2 is SQIVND (reference sequence). The CDR3 region has the DNA TGTGCCAGTACGACGGGGGGCAGGCCCCAGCATTTT. Residues: CASTTGGRPQHF.

This clone has just one count. The chain carries TRBV10-3 and TRBJ1-2; 8 bases match TRBD1. CDR3 length: 16 residues. V shed 8 bases and J 4 bases; nucleotides not matched to a gene: 15. Per the germline V gene, CDR1 is ENHRY and CDR2 is SYGVKD. In DNA, the CDR3 is TGTGCCATCTTCGTACGGACAGGGCGGATTAGCTATGGCTACACCTTC. It translates to CAIFVRTGRISYGYTF.

In this sample, this clone turned up once. V and J are TRBV19 and TRBJ1-4; D might be TRBD1 (6 bases). V lost 3 bases and J 8 bases, leaving 13 bases between the germline ends. The germline CDR1 and CDR2 sequences are LNHDA and SQIVND (reference sequence). The CDR3 has 14 residues. This CDR3 reads CASSIAGAGEKLFF. The CDR3, as DNA: TGTGCCAGTAGTATCGCGGGGGCAGGGGAAAAACTGTTTTTT. Based on the CDR3 plus reference TRBV19 and TRBJ1-4, the full variable domain is DGGITQSPKYLFRKEGQNVTLSCEQNLNHDAMYWYRQDPGQGLRLIYYSQIVNDFQKGDIAEGYSVSREKKESFPLTVTSAQKNPTAFYLCASSIAGAGEKLFFGSGTQLSVL.

The rearrangement joins TRBV9 to TRBJ1-1; D unclear. Germline V gene data show CDR1 as SGDLS and CDR2 as YYNGEE. Between the trimmed V and J ends, which lost 0 bases and 5 bases, there was a span of 20 bases. CDR3 length: 17 residues. CDR3 in DNA: TGTGCCAGCAGCGTAGCTACTGGGAGGTCCAGCGGGACTGAAGCTTTCTTT. Translation: CASSVATGRSSGTEAFF.

V usage is TRBV6-1 and J usage is TRBJ2-7; D is tentatively TRBD1 or TRBD2 (5 bases each). CDR3 size: 14 residues. V dropped 2 bases and J dropped 5 bases, with 13 bases sitting between them. The germline V gene has CDR1 MNHNS and CDR2 SASEGT. The CDR3 bases are TGTGCCAGCAGTGAAACTGTTAGAGGGGACGAGCAGTACTTC. It encodes CASSETVRGDEQYF.

This chain links TRBV9 with TRBJ2-7, with 7 bases matching TRBD2. The junction had 6 bases not matched to a gene; V was cut back by 4 bases and J by 2 bases. Germline CDR1 reads SGDLS; CDR2 reads YYNGEE. CDR3 size: 14 residues. The CDR3, as DNA: TGTGCCAGCAGCCCCCGGGAGGCCGCCTACGAGCAGTACTTC. This encodes CASSPREAAYEQYF.

The chain couples TRBV12-3 or TRBV12-4 to TRBJ2-1, with D hard to call. The CDR3 has 11 amino acids. The germline V and J ends were trimmed by 5 bases and 6 bases, with 5 bases remaining between them. This chain's CDR3 is CASSRINEQFF. As DNA, the CDR3 is TGTGCCAGCAGTCGGATCAATGAGCAGTTCTTC.

V and J are TRBV5-1 and TRBJ1-2, with a weak D call TRBD1 (5 bases). The germline V gene encodes CDR1 SGHRS and CDR2 YFSETQ. The V and J ends lost 5 bases and 2 bases respectively, with 7 bases between them. CDR3 length: 12 amino acids. In DNA form, the CDR3 reads TGCGCCAGCAGAGCAGGGAACTATGGCTACACCTTC. The encoded protein is CASRAGNYGYTF.

This chain links TRBV4-1 with TRBJ1-1; 7 positions agree with TRBD1. The CDR3 has 17 residues. The germline V gene has CDR1 MGHRA and CDR2 YSYEKL. Trimming cost V 0 bases and J 11 bases; bases outside gene matches: 18. The CDR3 is CASSQDSAGGRGPDAFF. The CDR3 DNA follows: TGCGCCAGCAGCCAAGATTCGGCAGGGGGTCGCGGGCCAGACGCTTTCTTT.

V usage is TRBV24-1 and J usage is TRBJ1-2; D is perhaps TRBD1 (6 bases). The CDR3 length is 14 residues. Trimming shortened V by 6 bases and J by 6 bases, and 16 bases separated the two germline ends. Germline CDR1 KGHDR, CDR2 SFDVKD. The DNA for the CDR3 is TGTGCCACCAGTACAGGTCCCCAGGGGAATGGCTACACCTTC. It encodes CATSTGPQGNGYTF.

The rearrangement uses TRBV19 and TRBJ1-1; D is uncertain. V lost 5 bases to trimming and J lost 1 base, with 11 bases between them. CDR1 and CDR2 (germline): LNHDA, SQIVND (reference sequence). This CDR3 has 14 amino acids. This CDR3 is CASSSREENTEAFF. The DNA of the CDR3 is TGTGCCAGTAGTTCCCGGGAGGAGAACACTGAAGCTTTCTTT.

This chain uses TRBV3-1 (or the pseudogene TRBV3-2) with TRBJ1-4, with 7 bases matching TRBD1. This CDR3 spans 15 amino acids. The germline CDR1 and CDR2 sequences are LGHDT and YNNKEL (reference sequence). V lost 4 bases and J lost 8; bases outside the gene matches: 10. The CDR3 here is CASSLKTGREEKLFF. The CDR3 DNA reads as TGTGCCAGCAGCCTCAAGACAGGGAGGGAGGAAAAACTGTTTTTT.

This clone was observed a few times. The V call is TRBV21-1, the J call TRBJ1-5. TRBV21-1 is designated a pseudogene. The CDR3 extends over 13 amino acids. The CDR3 DNA sequence: TGTGCCAGCAGCGGGGGGAAGCTACGGCCCCAGCATTTT. Translating it yields CASSGGKLRPQHF.

The genes are TRBV6-2 or TRBV6-3 and TRBJ2-1, with 12 positions matching TRBD2. CDR3 length: 15 amino acids. V dropped 5 bases and J dropped 8; count of bases not matched to a gene: 7. Germline V CDR1 and CDR2: MNHEY, SVGEGT. The chain's CDR3 is CASSQTSGSFDEQFF. The CDR3 DNA is TGTGCCAGCAGTCAGACTAGCGGGAGTTTCGATGAGCAGTTCTTC.

The chain carries TRBV6-2 or TRBV6-3 and TRBJ2-1; the match to TRBD2 covers 13 bases. From germline, CDR1 is MNHEY and CDR2 SVGEGT. The CDR3 runs to 17 residues. With V trimmed by 2 bases and J by 11 bases, 12 bases remained unmatched. This chain's CDR3 is CASSYGAALAGGGQQFF. The CDR3, as DNA: TGTGCCAGCAGTTACGGGGCAGCACTAGCGGGAGGGGGGCAGCAGTTCTTC.

The V gene is TRBV3-1 (or the pseudogene TRBV3-2), the J gene TRBJ1-3; no firm D call. CDR1 is LGHDT and CDR2 is YNNKEL in the germline V gene (reference sequence). Trimming left V 1 base short and J 3 bases short, with 10 bases between. The CDR3 spans 15 residues. The CDR3: CASSQVRSGGNTIYF. CDR3 coding DNA: TGTGCCAGCAGCCAAGTGAGGTCGGGTGGAAACACCATATATTTT.

The rearrangement links TRBV6-4 to TRBJ2-3; D perhaps matches TRBD2 (6 bases). From germline, CDR1 is MRHNA and CDR2 SNTAGT. The CDR3 length is 14 residues. V lost 3 bases and J 3 bases, leaving 10 bases between the germline ends. CDR3 sequence (DNA): TGTGCCAGCAGTGAAAGAGGAGGGACAGATACGCAGTATTTT. Amino acid sequence: CASSERGGTDTQYF.

This clone was observed a single time. The CDR3 here is CASSPRPGSSYNEQFF. Written as DNA, the CDR3 is TGTGCCAGCAGCCCCAGACCGGGGAGCTCCTACAATGAGCAGTTCTTC. The J gene is TRBJ2-1, the V gene TRBV9; tentatively, D is TRBD2 (5 bases). The CDR3 is 16 residues long. V was shortened by 4 bases and J by 0 bases, with 14 bases between the two germline ends. Germline assignment: CDR1 SGDLS and CDR2 YYNGEE.